The 2 T cell receptor beta chains presented below share a single source sample, sequenced in a study of T cells in Graves' hyperthyroidism and ophthalmopathy. Amplification yielded TCR beta CDR3 regions, with RNA transcripts as the source. The HTBI primer set drove a first-round RT-PCR of the TCR CDR3. TCRdb reprocessed the multiplex PCR reads with MiXCR, giving one entry per CDR3 protein. The repertoire holds 500,000 to 800,000 distinct CDR3 sequences, with less than 45% as singletons. The material sequenced was peripheral blood or thyroid tissue (not recorded which). The receptors were sampled from an adult man with Graves' disease, either hyperthyroidism or ophthalmopathy (not recorded which).

The V gene is TRBV12-3 or TRBV12-4, the J gene TRBJ1-1; 12 nucleotides agree with TRBD1. CDR3 length: 17 amino acids. The J segment lost 3 bases and the V segment lost 3 bases, leaving 8 bases of the junction unmatched. CDR3 in amino acids: CASSLSLGQGADTEAFF. CDR3 in DNA: TGTGCCAGCAGTTTGAGTTTGGGACAGGGGGCGGACACTGAAGCTTTCTTT.

This clonotype was seen repeatedly, ten times or more. V and J are TRBV29-1 and TRBJ2-7, with TRBD1 identical over 7 bases. The CDR3 has 11 residues. V was clipped by 4 bases and J by 3 bases; unmatched bases: 0. CDR1 SQVTM and CDR2 ANQGSEA come from the germline V gene. The CDR3 here is CSVGTGYEQYF. In DNA, the CDR3 is TGCAGCGTTGGGACAGGCTACGAGCAGTACTTC.